This T cell receptor beta chain was identified during a study of OX40 agonist ivuxolimab in advanced cancers. Study context: Patient treatment consisted of intravenous ivuxolimab administration every 2 weeks at 0.01 to 10 mg/kg.

TCRdb's copy holds only in-frame clones and misses some; the assay was immunoSEQ multiplex PCR. The sample contains more than 100,000 clones, 75% to 90% of which appear only once. Germline CDR1 reads SGHTA; CDR2 reads FQGNSA. V was clipped by 6 bases and J by 4 bases; unmatched bases: 5. The CDR3 spans 16 residues. V and J are TRBV7-2 and TRBJ2-1; 14 nucleotides line up with TRBD2. Sequencing used CD4+ or CD8+ T cells sorted from blood, obtained in a trial of the OX40 agonist ivuxolimab. The source of this sequence is an adult with an advanced solid tumor such as melanoma, head and neck, liver or kidney cancer. The CDR3: CASRGTSGGSYNEQFF. The CDR3 DNA reads TGTGCCAGCAGAGGGACTAGCGGGGGTTCGTACAATGAGCAGTTCTTC.